This T cell receptor (beta chain) was retrieved from a study of T cells after yellow fever vaccination. Overall study context: Researchers used SMART-Seq v4 Ultra Low Input to prepare fractions that had low cell numbers. The study's findings and limits: Booster sampling recovered most clones from primary vaccination (approximately 97% CD4, over 75% CD8). A minor fraction of clonotypes spanned both CD4 and CD8 compartments.

Note on this clonotype: Its antigen remains unknown.

Researchers made TCR cDNA using 5'RACE template switching, and this step added a universal primer site and UMIs. TCRdb reanalysed the 5' RACE reads using MiXCR and keeps one entry per CDR3 protein. The sample records some 300,000 distinct CDR3 sequences, roughly 7.5% being singletons. V was clipped by 3 bases and J by 5 bases, with 14 bases between them. CDR3 length equals 15 residues. Germline V gene sequence: CDR1 SEHNR, CDR2 FQNEAQ (reference sequence). The clonotype was recovered from a man aged 18 to 30 who received the YFV17D yellow fever vaccine. The chain is built from TRBV7-9 and TRBJ2-1; D remains unclear. The specimen comprised PBMCs, sampled about 41 days after the first yellow fever vaccination. The CDR3 nucleotides read TGTGCCAGCAGCTTTCAGGATGGGCCGAACAATGAGCAGTTCTTC. It is translated as CASSFQDGPNNEQFF. The variable domain in full, completed from reference TRBV7-9 and TRBJ2-1, reads DTGVSQNPRHKITKRGQNVTFRCDPISEHNRLYWYRQTLGQGPEFLTYFQNEAQLEKSRLLSDRFSAERPKGSFSTLEIQRTEQGDSAMYLCASSFQDGPNNEQFFGPGTRLTVL.